This entry lists 5 T cell receptor beta chains sequenced from one sample in a study of shared clonotypes between healthy human individuals. Profiled with immunoSEQ multiplex PCR; TCRdb holds only in-frame clones, not every one. The profile shows hundreds of thousands of clones, approximately 97% of them singletons. The specimen sequenced was naive CD4+ T cells sorted from blood. The subset is: CD45RA+ positively selected. These receptors were collected from a woman between 25 and 40 years old in good health.

Note on this clone: The same CDR3 also results from other DNA sequences found in this sample. This sequence joins TRBV9 and TRBJ2-7, with TRBD2 identical over 10 bases. The CDR3 spans 14 residues. Germline V gives CDR1 SGDLS, CDR2 YYNGEE. V shed 4 bases and J 2 bases; nucleotides not matched to a gene: 3. The chain's CDR3 is CASSPSGSPYEQYF. DNA for the CDR3: TGTGCCAGCAGCCCTAGCGGGAGCCCCTACGAGCAGTACTTC.

J is TRBJ1-5 and V is TRBV30; the D is unclear. Germline values: CDR1 GTSNPN, CDR2 SVGIG (reference sequence). The CDR3 loop spans 14 amino acids. Trimming took 2 bases from V and 0 from J, leaving 8 bases between them. Here the CDR3 DNA reads TGTGCCTGGAGTAATTATTATAGCAATCAGCCCCAGCATTTT. Translated: CAWSNYYSNQPQHF.

In this sample, this clone turned up once. V is TRBV27 and J is TRBJ2-7; no clear D. V was cut by 8 bases and J by 4 bases, with 18 bases left in between. This CDR3 comprises 14 residues. Germline-derived CDR1 and CDR2 are MNHEY and SMNVEV (reference sequence). The CDR3 sequence is CASSKQNPGYEQYF. The CDR3 DNA reads TGTGCCAGCTCTAAACAGAATCCTGGGTACGAGCAGTACTTC.

The chain has TRBV5-8 and TRBJ2-1; 11 bases are shared with TRBD2. The CDR3 runs to 14 residues. Germline V gene lookup returns CDR1 SGHTS and CDR2 YDEGEE. Trimming cost V 9 bases and J 3 bases; bases outside gene matches: 5. The CDR3 region is CATKTSGSYNEQFF. CDR3 DNA: TGTGCCACCAAAACTAGCGGGAGCTACAATGAGCAGTTCTTC.

The genes are TRBV7-8 and TRBJ1-5; D call uncertain. There are 13 residues in the CDR3. Trimming removed 10 bases at V and 0 bases at J, with 10 bases between. Germline CDR1 and CDR2: SGHVS and FQNEAQ. The CDR3 DNA is TGTGCCATATCGCAGGATAGCAATCAGCCCCAGCATTTT. This sequence encodes CAISQDSNQPQHF.